Presented here are 32 T cell receptor beta chains from one specimen sequenced in a study of blood T cell repertoires in COVID-19. The method was immunoSEQ multiplex PCR; TCRdb's version includes in-frame clones alone and lacks a portion of them. The top ten hold about 3.6% of the sample, which has approximately 250,000 clones, around 86% seen once. Sequencing used peripheral blood. The receptors shown here come from a man between 18 and 29 years old with active or convalescent COVID-19.

The chain links TRBV27 to TRBJ2-3; no clear D. Germline V gives CDR1 MNHEY, CDR2 SMNVEV (reference sequence). The V end lost 7 bases, the J end lost 0 bases, and 14 bases lay between the germline ends. The CDR3 length is 15 residues. The CDR3 DNA reads as TGTGCCAGCACCACGACTTTGACTAGCACAGATACGCAGTATTTT. Residues: CASTTTLTSTDTQYF.

This sequence joins TRBV24-1 and TRBJ2-3; no clear D. The CDR3 extends over 13 amino acids. The germline gives CDR1 KGHDR, CDR2 SFDVKD. V dropped 8 bases and J dropped 0 bases, with 8 bases sitting between them. The CDR3 nucleotides are TGTGCCACCATAACCCAGAGCACAGATACGCAGTATTTT. Translating gives CATITQSTDTQYF.

This clone was recorded only once. The V gene is TRBV15, the J gene TRBJ2-5; weak D call: TRBD1 (5 bases). In germline, CDR1 is LNHNV, CDR2 YYDKDF (reference sequence). There are 15 residues in the CDR3. Trimming left V 2 bases short and J 0 bases short, with 10 bases between. CDR3 DNA sequence: TGTGCCACCAGCAGACCACAGGAGTACCAAGAGACCCAGTACTTC. It translates to CATSRPQEYQETQYF. Complete variable domain (other parts from reference TRBV15 and TRBJ2-5): DAMVIQNPRYQVTQFGKPVTLSCSQTLNHNVMYWYQQKSSQAPKLLFHYYDKDFNNEADTPDNFQSRRPNTSFCFLDIRSPGLGDTAMYLCATSRPQEYQETQYFGPGTRLLVL.

The chain combines TRBV18 with TRBJ1-1; 7 bases line up with TRBD1. The J segment lost 5 bases and the V segment lost 2 bases, leaving 8 bases of the junction unmatched. There are 15 residues in the CDR3. The germline V gene has CDR1 KGHSH and CDR2 LQKENI. CDR3 DNA sequence: TGTGCCAGCTCACCAAAGGTTCAGGGGGTAACTGAAGCTTTCTTT. It yields the protein CASSPKVQGVTEAFF.

The genes are TRBV11-2 and TRBJ2-4; D gene uncertain. The germline V gene has CDR1 SGHAT and CDR2 FQNNGV. The CDR3 is made up of 13 amino acids. The V end was cut by 1 base, the J end by 8 bases, with 9 bases between. The CDR3 DNA follows: TGTGCCAGCAGCTTAGGGCTAGATGACATTCAGTACTTC. It is translated as CASSLGLDDIQYF.

This clone came up once. The chain is built from TRBV9 and TRBJ2-3, with TRBD2 matching 9 bases. The germline V gene encodes CDR1 SGDLS and CDR2 YYNGEE. V lost 4 bases and J lost 2; bases outside the gene matches: 5. This CDR3 region has 15 residues. The CDR3: CASSPTSGSTDTQYF. The DNA for the CDR3 is TGTGCCAGCAGCCCGACTAGCGGCTCCACAGATACGCAGTATTTT.

This rearrangement joins TRBV2 to TRBJ1-5; a possible D gene is TRBD1 (5 bases). Germline values: CDR1 SNHLY, CDR2 FYNNEI. The CDR3 sequence is 15 residues long. V lost 7 bases and J 5 bases, leaving 18 bases between the germline ends. The CDR3 reads CASTWGAGRDQPQHF. CDR3 in DNA: TGTGCCAGCACCTGGGGAGCAGGGAGGGATCAGCCCCAGCATTTT.

The rearrangement links TRBV11-2 to TRBJ1-4; D not resolved. This CDR3 comprises 13 residues. Per the germline V gene, CDR1 is SGHAT and CDR2 is FQNNGV. V shed 3 bases and J shed 5 bases, with 7 bases lying between them. The CDR3 here is CASSFGLNEKLFF. Here the CDR3 DNA reads TGTGCCAGCAGCTTCGGGTTAAATGAAAAACTGTTTTTT.

The chain couples TRBV2 to TRBJ2-7; 7 positions agree with TRBD2. Losses at the gene ends were 4 bases for V and 0 bases for J; bases not matched to a gene: 9. Germline assignment: CDR1 SNHLY and CDR2 FYNNEI. The CDR3 loop spans 16 amino acids. The CDR3 here is CASSGDLAASSYEQYF. CDR3 nucleotide sequence: TGTGCCAGCAGTGGGGATCTAGCGGCAAGCTCCTACGAGCAGTACTTC. Looking up the rest from reference TRBV2 and TRBJ2-7 gives the full variable domain: EPEVTQTPSHQVTQMGQEVILRCVPISNHLYFYWYRQILGQKVEFLVSFYNNEISEKSEIFDDQFSVERPDGSNFTLKIRSTKLEDSAMYFCASSGDLAASSYEQYFGPGTRLTVT.

Concerning this clone itself: Other DNA sequences in the same sample also yield this CDR3. For the CDR3, the DNA is TGTGCCAGCAGCGTAGGACAGACCTACGAGCAGTACTTC. Protein sequence: CASSVGQTYEQYF. The chain couples TRBV9 to TRBJ2-7; D might be TRBD1 (5 bases). V shed 0 bases and J shed 2 bases, with 6 bases lying between them. Germline-derived CDR1 and CDR2 are SGDLS and YYNGEE. CDR3 length: 13 amino acids.

The chain employs TRBV6-5 and TRBJ1-2, with D perhaps matching TRBD1 (6 bases). Looked up from germline, CDR1 is MNHEY and CDR2 is SVGAGI. Deletions cut 6 bases from V and 8 bases from J, with 10 bases between. CDR3 length: 11 amino acids. CDR3 residues: CASRSGVGYTF. The CDR3 coding sequence is TGTGCCAGCAGGTCAGGGGTCGGCTACACCTTC.

The gene calls are TRBV11-2 and TRBJ1-2, with 8 nucleotides matching TRBD1. The junction had 10 bases not matched to a gene; V was cut back by 6 bases and J by 7 bases. This CDR3 region has 14 residues. Germline-derived CDR1 and CDR2 are SGHAT and FQNNGV. DNA for the CDR3: TGTGCCAGCAGAGGCGCGACAGGGGCTGCTGGCTACACCTTC. Amino acid sequence: CASRGATGAAGYTF.

The chain combines TRBV28 with TRBJ1-5; maybe TRBD1 (5 bases). Trimming stripped 6 bases from V and 6 bases from J, with 9 bases between. CDR3 length: 12 residues. Germline V lookup: CDR1 MDHEN, CDR2 SYDVKM. In nucleotides, the CDR3 is TGTGCCAGCAGGTTGCAGGGTCAGCCCCAGCATTTT. It is translated as CASRLQGQPQHF.

The chain couples TRBV7-6 to TRBJ1-3, with D maybe TRBD1 (5 bases). The CDR3 loop spans 16 amino acids. The V gene's germline CDR1 is SGHVS and CDR2 FNYEAQ. Trimming took off 4 bases at V and 8 bases at J, with 21 bases between the two ends. The CDR3 sequence is CASSSTGGVLGDTIYF. The DNA for the CDR3 is TGTGCCAGCAGCTCCACCGGGGGGGTTCTGGGAGACACCATATATTTT.

This clone came up a few times. The rearrangement uses TRBV13 and TRBJ1-2; D is undetermined. This CDR3 has 12 residues. Trimming cost V 5 bases and J 4 bases, with 8 bases left between them. Per the germline V gene, CDR1 is PRHDT and CDR2 is FYEKMQ (reference sequence). CDR3 coding DNA: TGTGCCAGCAGCAGAGGGAGCTATGGCTACACCTTC. Its translation: CASSRGSYGYTF.

This clone was detected only once. The chain has TRBV24-1 and TRBJ2-7, with D perhaps matching TRBD2 (5 bases). Deletions cut 5 bases from V and 2 bases from J, with 9 bases between. Germline values: CDR1 KGHDR, CDR2 SFDVKD. The CDR3 covers 13 residues. CDR3 protein: CATSAAGTYEQYF. The CDR3 DNA reads TGTGCCACCAGTGCGGCCGGGACCTACGAGCAGTACTTC.

V usage is TRBV19 and J usage is TRBJ1-5; D possibly corresponds to TRBD1 (5 bases). The germline V and J ends were trimmed by 6 bases and 4 bases, with 16 bases remaining between them. This CDR3 has 15 amino acids. Germline CDR1 and CDR2: LNHDA and SQIVND (reference sequence). This CDR3 is CASRGRGDRNQPQHF. DNA of the CDR3: TGTGCCAGTAGAGGTCGGGGGGACCGGAATCAGCCCCAGCATTTT.

The chain couples TRBV9 to TRBJ2-2, with a possible D match to TRBD2 (6 bases). The germline V gene encodes CDR1 SGDLS and CDR2 YYNGEE. With 3 bases removed from V and 6 bases from J, the gap between germline ends came to 18 bases. The CDR3 length is 16 residues. The CDR3 coding sequence is TGTGCCAGCAGCGGTACCGGGACTGCCACCGCCGGGGAGCTGTTTTTT. Encoded protein: CASSGTGTATAGELFF.

The V and J genes are TRBV30 and TRBJ1-6; the match to TRBD1 covers 9 bases. In germline, CDR1 is GTSNPN, CDR2 SVGIG (reference sequence). This CDR3 is 14 amino acids long. V lost 6 bases and J lost 8; bases outside the gene matches: 8. The CDR3 loop reads CACAGTGLYSPLHF. In DNA, the CDR3 is TGTGCCTGCGCCGGGACAGGGCTTTATTCACCCCTCCACTTT.

V and J are TRBV7-9 and TRBJ2-3, with 11 nucleotides matching TRBD2. There are 15 residues in the CDR3. Trimming cost V 1 base and J 6 bases; bases outside gene matches: 3. Germline V lookup: CDR1 SEHNR, CDR2 FQNEAQ (reference sequence). CDR3 region: CASSLVAGGQDTQYF. The CDR3 nucleotides read TGTGCCAGCAGCTTAGTAGCGGGAGGGCAGGATACGCAGTATTTT.

V is TRBV19 and J is TRBJ2-2, with 11 nucleotides matching TRBD2. Germline V gene lookup returns CDR1 LNHDA and CDR2 SQIVND (reference sequence). V lost 4 bases to trimming and J lost 4 bases; unmatched junction nucleotides: 5. The CDR3 is 16 amino acids. DNA of the CDR3: TGTGCCAGTAGTACCTTAGCGGGGGGGCCCACCGGGGAGCTGTTTTTT. It is translated as CASSTLAGGPTGELFF.

V usage is TRBV5-6 and J usage is TRBJ1-2, with D tentatively TRBD1 (6 bases). The CDR3 spans 14 residues. CDR1 SGHDT and CDR2 YYEEEE come from the germline V gene. V lost 4 bases and J 6 bases, leaving 16 bases between the germline ends. In DNA form, the CDR3 reads TGTGCCAGCAGCCGCAGGGGCCCCTTAGATGGCTACACCTTC. Translating gives CASSRRGPLDGYTF.

This clone occurred once. CDR3 residues: CASSLMSGGRESNNEQFF. CDR3 in DNA: TGTGCCAGCAGTTTAATGAGCGGGGGAAGGGAGAGTAACAATGAGCAGTTCTTC. V is TRBV28 and J is TRBJ2-1; 8 positions match TRBD2. CDR1 is MDHEN and CDR2 is SYDVKM in the germline V gene. This CDR3 is 18 amino acids long. With V trimmed by 2 bases and J by 5 bases, 14 bases remained unmatched. Looking up the rest from reference TRBV28 and TRBJ2-1 gives the full variable domain: DVKVTQSSRYLVKRTGEKVFLECVQDMDHENMFWYRQDPGLGLRLIYFSYDVKMKEKGDIPEGYSVSREKKERFSLILESASTNQTSMYLCASSLMSGGRESNNEQFFGPGTRLTVL.

This chain connects TRBV11-2 to TRBJ1-2; D possibly corresponds to TRBD1 (6 bases). The germline V and J ends were trimmed by 3 bases and 2 bases, with 10 bases remaining between them. The germline V gene has CDR1 SGHAT and CDR2 FQNNGV. The CDR3 contains 14 residues. The CDR3 DNA sequence: TGTGCCAGCAGCTTTAAGGGGGACAACTATGGCTACACCTTC. The encoded protein is CASSFKGDNYGYTF.

This clone was recorded a few times. Additional DNA sequences in this sample encode the identical CDR3. The DNA for the CDR3 is TGCAGCGTGGACGAGACAGGTGACACTGAAGCTTTCTTT. Translation gives CSVDETGDTEAFF. V is TRBV29-1 and J is TRBJ1-1; weak D call: TRBD1 (6 bases). V was cut by 6 bases and J by 3 bases, with 14 bases left in between. The CDR3 sequence is 13 residues long. Germline assignment: CDR1 SQVTM and CDR2 ANQGSEA. Full variable domain (rest looked up from reference TRBV29-1 and TRBJ1-1): SAVISQKPSRDICQRGTSLTIQCQVDSQVTMMFWYRQQPGQSLTLIATANQGSEATYESGFVIDKFPISRPNLTFSTLTVSNMSPEDSSIYLCSVDETGDTEAFFGQGTRLTVV.

This rearrangement joins TRBV3-1 (or the pseudogene TRBV3-2) to TRBJ1-6; TRBD1 is a possible D gene (5 bases). The CDR3 consists of 12 residues. Trimming cost V 5 bases and J 7 bases, with 6 bases left between them. Germline V gives CDR1 LGHDT, CDR2 YNNKEL (reference sequence). CDR3 DNA: TGTGCCAGCAGCAAGGGGAATTCACCCCTCCACTTT. It translates to CASSKGNSPLHF.

The genes are TRBV24-1 and TRBJ2-7; D is perhaps TRBD1 (5 bases). This CDR3 has 15 residues. The germline CDR1 and CDR2 sequences are KGHDR and SFDVKD. V lost 3 bases and J lost 3, with 14 bases in between. This CDR3 is CATSDAQGPHYEQYF. CDR3 nucleotides: TGTGCCACCAGTGATGCCCAGGGCCCCCACTACGAGCAGTACTTC.

The chain couples TRBV9 to TRBJ2-3, with D possibly being TRBD1 (6 bases). V was clipped by 4 bases and J by 2 bases, with 17 bases between them. The CDR3 has 16 amino acids. The V gene's germline CDR1 is SGDLS and CDR2 YYNGEE. The CDR3 is CASSFNFGQPTDTQYF. CDR3 DNA: TGTGCCAGCAGCTTCAACTTCGGACAGCCCACAGATACGCAGTATTTT.

This chain links TRBV5-4 with TRBJ2-4; 9 nucleotides line up with TRBD2. The trim removed 3 bases at V and 3 bases at J, leaving 7 bases unmatched. The length of the CDR3 is 16 residues. Germline loops: CDR1 SGHNT, CDR2 YYREEE (reference sequence). CDR3 region: CASSSVSGRGKNIQYF. CDR3 bases: TGTGCCAGCAGCTCGGTTAGCGGGAGAGGCAAAAACATTCAGTACTTC.

This clone appeared a few times. The J gene is TRBJ1-5, the V gene TRBV2; D ambiguous. The V end was cut by 4 bases, the J end by 5 bases, with 9 bases between. In germline, CDR1 is SNHLY, CDR2 FYNNEI. The CDR3 covers 13 residues. The CDR3 region is CASSVEGDQPQHF. The CDR3 coding sequence is TGTGCCAGCAGTGTAGAAGGAGATCAGCCCCAGCATTTT.

The chain is built from TRBV12-5 and TRBJ2-1; 10 bases map to TRBD2. The CDR3 is 13 residues long. Trimming cost V 7 bases and J 6 bases; bases outside gene matches: 3. Germline V gives CDR1 LGHNT, CDR2 FRNRAP. CDR3 nucleotide sequence: TGTGCTAGTGAGCGGGAGGGAGGCAATGAGCAGTTCTTC. Protein product: CASEREGGNEQFF.

The chain couples TRBV19 to TRBJ2-7, with TRBD2 matching 12 bases. With 6 bases clipped from V and 0 bases from J, the junction kept 0 bases outside the gene matches. The germline CDR1 and CDR2 sequences are LNHDA and SQIVND (reference sequence). This CDR3 spans 14 amino acids. CDR3 sequence reads: CASRTSGSSYEQYF. The CDR3 DNA follows: TGTGCCAGTAGGACTAGCGGGAGCTCCTACGAGCAGTACTTC.